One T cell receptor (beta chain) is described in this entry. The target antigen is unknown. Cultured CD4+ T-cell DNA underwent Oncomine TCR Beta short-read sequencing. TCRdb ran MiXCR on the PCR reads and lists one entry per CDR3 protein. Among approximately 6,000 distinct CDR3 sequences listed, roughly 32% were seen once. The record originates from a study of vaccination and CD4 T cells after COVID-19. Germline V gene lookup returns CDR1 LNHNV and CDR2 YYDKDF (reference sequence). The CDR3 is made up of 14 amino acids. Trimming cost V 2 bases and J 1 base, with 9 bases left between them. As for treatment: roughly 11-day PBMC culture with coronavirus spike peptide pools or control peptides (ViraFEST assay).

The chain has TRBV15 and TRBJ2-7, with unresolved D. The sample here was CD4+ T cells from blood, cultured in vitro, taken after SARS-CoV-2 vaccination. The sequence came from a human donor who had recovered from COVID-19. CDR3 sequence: CATSRPSTSYEQYF. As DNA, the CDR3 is TGTGCCACCAGCAGACCGTCGACATCCTACGAGCAGTACTTC.